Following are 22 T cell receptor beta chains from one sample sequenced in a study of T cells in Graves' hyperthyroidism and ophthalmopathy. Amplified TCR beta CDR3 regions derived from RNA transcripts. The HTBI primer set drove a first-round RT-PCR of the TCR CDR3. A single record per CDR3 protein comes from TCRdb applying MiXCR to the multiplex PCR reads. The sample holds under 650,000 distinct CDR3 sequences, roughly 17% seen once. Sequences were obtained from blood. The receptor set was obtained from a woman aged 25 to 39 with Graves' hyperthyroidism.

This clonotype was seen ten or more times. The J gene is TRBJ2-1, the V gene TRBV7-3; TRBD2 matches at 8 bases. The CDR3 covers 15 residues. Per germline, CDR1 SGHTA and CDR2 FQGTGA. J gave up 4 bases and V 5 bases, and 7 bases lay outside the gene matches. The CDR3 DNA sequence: TGTGCCAGCAGCCCACACCCTAGCGGGTACAATGAGCAGTTCTTC. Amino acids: CASSPHPSGYNEQFF.

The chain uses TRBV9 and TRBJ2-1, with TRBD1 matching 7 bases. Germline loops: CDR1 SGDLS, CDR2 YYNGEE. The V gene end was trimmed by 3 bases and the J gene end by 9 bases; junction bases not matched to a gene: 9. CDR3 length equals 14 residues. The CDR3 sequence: CASSGLRGRTEQFF. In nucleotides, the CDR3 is TGTGCCAGCAGCGGCCTGAGGGGGCGGACTGAGCAGTTCTTC.

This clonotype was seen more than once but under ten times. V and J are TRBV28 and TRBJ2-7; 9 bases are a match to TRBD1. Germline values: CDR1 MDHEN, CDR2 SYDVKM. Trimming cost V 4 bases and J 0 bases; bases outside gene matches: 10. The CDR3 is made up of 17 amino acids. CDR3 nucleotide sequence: TGTGCCAGCAGTTCCCCCGCCTCGGGACAGGGCTCCTACGAGCAGTACTTC. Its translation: CASSSPASGQGSYEQYF.

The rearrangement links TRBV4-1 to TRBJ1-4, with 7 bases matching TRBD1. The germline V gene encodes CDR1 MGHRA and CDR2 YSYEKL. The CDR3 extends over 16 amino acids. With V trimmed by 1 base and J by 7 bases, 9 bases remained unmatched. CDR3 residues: CASSQGTGVEGEKLFF. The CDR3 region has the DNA TGCGCCAGCAGCCAAGGTACAGGGGTGGAGGGTGAAAAACTGTTTTTT.

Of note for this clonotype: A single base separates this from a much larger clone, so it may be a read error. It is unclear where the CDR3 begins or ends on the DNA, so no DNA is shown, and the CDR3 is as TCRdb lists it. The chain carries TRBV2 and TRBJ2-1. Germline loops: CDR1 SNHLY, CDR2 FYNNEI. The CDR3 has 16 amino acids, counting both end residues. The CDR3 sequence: CASQFGGGSSYNEQLF.

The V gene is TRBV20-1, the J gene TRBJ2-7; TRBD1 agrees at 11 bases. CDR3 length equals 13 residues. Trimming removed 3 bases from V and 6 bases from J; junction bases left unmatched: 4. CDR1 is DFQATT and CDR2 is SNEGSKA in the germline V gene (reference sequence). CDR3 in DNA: TGCAGTGCTAGCAGTGGGACAGGGGGCGAGCAGTACTTC. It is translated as CSASSGTGGEQYF.

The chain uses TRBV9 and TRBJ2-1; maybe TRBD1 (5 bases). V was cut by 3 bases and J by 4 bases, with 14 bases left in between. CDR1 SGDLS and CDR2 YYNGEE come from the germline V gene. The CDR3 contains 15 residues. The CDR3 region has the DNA TGTGCCAGCAGCGCCGCCCAGGGTCGGTACAATGAGCAGTTCTTC. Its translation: CASSAAQGRYNEQFF.

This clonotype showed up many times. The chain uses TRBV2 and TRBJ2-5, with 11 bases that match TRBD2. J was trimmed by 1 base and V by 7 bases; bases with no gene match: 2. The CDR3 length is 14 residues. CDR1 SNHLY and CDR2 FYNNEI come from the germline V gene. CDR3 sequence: CASMTSGIQETQYF. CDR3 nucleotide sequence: TGTGCCAGCATGACTAGCGGGATCCAAGAGACCCAGTACTTC.

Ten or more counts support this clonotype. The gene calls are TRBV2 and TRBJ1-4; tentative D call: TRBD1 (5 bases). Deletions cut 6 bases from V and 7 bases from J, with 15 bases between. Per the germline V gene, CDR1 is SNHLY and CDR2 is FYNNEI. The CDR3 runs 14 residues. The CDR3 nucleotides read TGTGCCAGCAGCGCCCAGGGTAGGGGTGAAAAACTGTTTTTT. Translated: CASSAQGRGEKLFF.

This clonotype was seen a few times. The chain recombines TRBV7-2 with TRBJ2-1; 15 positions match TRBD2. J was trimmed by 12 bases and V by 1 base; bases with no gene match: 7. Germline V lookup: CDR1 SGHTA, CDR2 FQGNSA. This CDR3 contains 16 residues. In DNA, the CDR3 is TGTGCCAGCAGCTTAGGCGGGACTAGCGGGAGGTACGGGCAGTTCTTC. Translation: CASSLGGTSGRYGQFF.

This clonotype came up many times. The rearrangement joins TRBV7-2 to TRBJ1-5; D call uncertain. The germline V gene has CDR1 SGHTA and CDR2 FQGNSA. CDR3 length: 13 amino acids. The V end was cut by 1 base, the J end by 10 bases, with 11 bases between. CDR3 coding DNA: TGTGCCAGCAGCTTAGACCCCCTTAAACCCCAGCATTTT. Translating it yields CASSLDPLKPQHF.

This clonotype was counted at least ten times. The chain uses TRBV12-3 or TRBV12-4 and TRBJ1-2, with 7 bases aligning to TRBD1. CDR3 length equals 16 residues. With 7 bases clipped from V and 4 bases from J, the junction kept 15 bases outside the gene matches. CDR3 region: CASNYRGLTSPYGYTF. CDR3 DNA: TGTGCCAGCAACTACAGGGGACTAACTTCCCCCTATGGCTACACCTTC.

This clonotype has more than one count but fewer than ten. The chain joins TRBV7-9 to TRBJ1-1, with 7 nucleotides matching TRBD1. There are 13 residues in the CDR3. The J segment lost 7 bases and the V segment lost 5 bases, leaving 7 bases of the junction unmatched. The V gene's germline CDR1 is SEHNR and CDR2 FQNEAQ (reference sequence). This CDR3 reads CASSVGTVNEAFF. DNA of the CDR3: TGTGCCAGCAGCGTCGGGACAGTCAATGAAGCTTTCTTT.

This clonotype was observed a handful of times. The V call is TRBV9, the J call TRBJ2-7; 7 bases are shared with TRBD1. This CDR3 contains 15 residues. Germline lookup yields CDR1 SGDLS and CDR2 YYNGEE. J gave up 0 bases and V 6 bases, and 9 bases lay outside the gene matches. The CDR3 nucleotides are TGTGCCAGCAACCCTACAGGGGACCACTCCTACGAGCAGTACTTC. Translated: CASNPTGDHSYEQYF. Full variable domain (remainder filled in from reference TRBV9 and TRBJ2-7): DSGVTQTPKHLITATGQRVTLRCSPRSGDLSVYWYQQSLDQGLQFLIQYYNGEERAKGNILERFSAQQFPDLHSELNLSSLELGDSALYFCASNPTGDHSYEQYFGPGTRLTVT.

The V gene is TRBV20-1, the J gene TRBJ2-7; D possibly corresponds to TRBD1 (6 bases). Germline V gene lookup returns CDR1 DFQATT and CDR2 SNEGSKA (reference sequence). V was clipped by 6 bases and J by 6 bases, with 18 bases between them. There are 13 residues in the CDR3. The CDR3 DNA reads TGCAGTGCGGAAGCTTTTAGACAGGTCGAGCAGTACTTC. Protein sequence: CSAEAFRQVEQYF.

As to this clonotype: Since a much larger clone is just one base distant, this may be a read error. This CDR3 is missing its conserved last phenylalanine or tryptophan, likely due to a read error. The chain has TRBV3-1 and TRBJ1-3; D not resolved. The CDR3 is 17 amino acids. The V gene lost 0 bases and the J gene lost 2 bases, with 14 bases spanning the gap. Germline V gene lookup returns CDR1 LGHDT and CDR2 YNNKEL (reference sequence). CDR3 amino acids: CASSQEVVLSAGNTIYL. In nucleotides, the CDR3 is TGTGCCAGCAGCCAAGAGGTGGTACTTTCAGCTGGAAACACCATATATCTT.

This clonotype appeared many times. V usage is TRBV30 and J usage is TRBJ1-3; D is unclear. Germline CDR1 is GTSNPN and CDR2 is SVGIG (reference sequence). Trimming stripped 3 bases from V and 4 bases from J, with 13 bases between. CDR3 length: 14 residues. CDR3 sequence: CAWSTVSGGNTIYF. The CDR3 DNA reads TGTGCCTGGAGCACCGTAAGCGGCGGAAACACCATATATTTT.

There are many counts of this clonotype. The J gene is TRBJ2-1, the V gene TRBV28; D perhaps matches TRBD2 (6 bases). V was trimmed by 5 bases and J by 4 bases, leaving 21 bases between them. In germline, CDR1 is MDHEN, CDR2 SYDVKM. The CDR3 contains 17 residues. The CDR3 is CASSMTSGSILYNEQFF. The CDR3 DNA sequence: TGTGCCAGCAGTATGACTAGTGGTAGTATTCTATACAATGAGCAGTTCTTC.

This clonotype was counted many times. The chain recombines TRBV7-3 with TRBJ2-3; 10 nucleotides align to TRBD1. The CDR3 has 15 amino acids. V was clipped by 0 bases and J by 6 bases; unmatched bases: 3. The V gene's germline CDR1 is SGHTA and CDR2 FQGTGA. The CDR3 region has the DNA TGTGCCAGCAGCTTAACGGGACAGGGGTTGGATACGCAGTATTTT. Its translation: CASSLTGQGLDTQYF.

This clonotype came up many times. The CDR3 DNA is TGTGCCAGCAGTTTAGAAGGGGAGCCCCAGCATTTT. Its protein product is CASSLEGEPQHF. The gene calls are TRBV12-3 or TRBV12-4 and TRBJ1-5; D possibly corresponds to TRBD1 (5 bases). There are 12 residues in the CDR3. V lost 1 base and J 8 bases, leaving 6 bases between the germline ends.

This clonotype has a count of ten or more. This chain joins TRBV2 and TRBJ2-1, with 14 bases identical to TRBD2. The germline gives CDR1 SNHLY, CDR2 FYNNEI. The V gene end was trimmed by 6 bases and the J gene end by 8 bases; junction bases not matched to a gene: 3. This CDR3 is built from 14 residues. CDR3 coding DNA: TGTGCCAGCAGGGGGACTAGCGGGAGTGATGAGCAGTTCTTC. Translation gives CASRGTSGSDEQFF.

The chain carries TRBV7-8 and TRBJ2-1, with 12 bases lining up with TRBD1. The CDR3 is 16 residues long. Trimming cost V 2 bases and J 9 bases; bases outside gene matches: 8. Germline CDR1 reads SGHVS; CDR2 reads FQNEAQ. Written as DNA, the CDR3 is TGTGCCAGCAGCTTATTCCGGGACAGGGGGCGGCGTGAGCAGTTCTTC. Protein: CASSLFRDRGRREQFF.